This T cell receptor (beta chain) was recorded in a study of early stage breast cancer tumors. The trim removed 5 bases at V and 2 bases at J, leaving 5 bases unmatched. There are 16 residues in the CDR3. The germline CDR1 and CDR2 sequences are SGHTA and FQGTGA. Only in-frame clones appear in the TCRdb table, and some are missing; sequencing was by immunoSEQ multiplex PCR. The sample includes tens of thousands of clones, 65% to 80% seen only once; the top ten take more than 3%. The source material was blood. V gene TRBV7-3 combines with J gene TRBJ2-3; 12 bases are shared with TRBD2. This sequence originates from a person in their twenties or thirties with breast cancer. The CDR3 DNA reads TGTGCCAGCAGCCTAGGACTAGCGGGGTCCACAGATACGCAGTATTTT. This translates into CASSLGLAGSTDTQYF.